Below are 28 T cell receptor beta chains sequenced from a single sample in a study of T cell clonality in common variable immunodeficiency. Study findings and constraints: Common variable immunodeficiency TCR beta sequences reportedly had fewer deletions and N-nucleotide insertions.

These receptors have no known antigen. Repertoires were generated with immunoSEQ multiplex PCR, while TCRdb's copy carries only in-frame clones and drops some. This repertoire lists more than 25,000 clones without singletons; under 5% sits in the top ten. Sequenced sample: peripheral blood mononuclear cells. All receptors derive from a human donor with common variable immunodeficiency.

With regard to this clone: Read coverage stops 3 residues before the CDR3 terminus; the germline J gene supplies the remainder. This chain connects TRBV7-9 to TRBJ1-2; 7 bases agree with TRBD1. CDR1 and CDR2 (germline): SEHNR, FQNEAQ (reference sequence). CDR3 size: 14 residues. V lost 3 bases to trimming and J lost 7 bases; unmatched junction nucleotides: 8. The CDR3 sequence is CASSFFRQGGGYTF. The CDR3 bases that were read are TGTGCCAGCAGCTTTTTTCGACAGGGCGGTGGC.

There are many counts of this clone. Read data end 3 residues before the CDR3 end; the end is taken from the germline J gene. The chain has TRBV20-1 and TRBJ2-3, with 7 bases that match TRBD2. CDR1 is DFQATT, CDR2 SNEGSKA, per germline (reference sequence). The J segment lost 2 bases and the V segment lost 2 bases, leaving 7 bases of the junction unmatched. This CDR3 contains 15 residues. CDR3 protein: CSARRFGTNTDTQYF. CDR3 DNA (partial): TGCAGTGCTAGAAGATTTGGGACTAACACAGATACG.

This clone was found many times. The read ends 3 residues shy of where the CDR3 ends; the end is completed using the germline J gene. V and J are TRBV5-1 and TRBJ1-6; TRBD1 matches at 8 bases. The CDR3 runs to 15 residues. V shed 1 base and J 8 bases; nucleotides not matched to a gene: 5. Germline CDR1 reads SGHRS; CDR2 reads YFSETQ. CDR3 DNA (partial): TGCGCCAGCAGCTTGTTGGCGACAGGGGATTCACCC. This encodes CASSLLATGDSP. The full CDR3 protein is CASSLLATGDSPLHF.

A few counts support this clone. The read comes to an end 3 residues before the CDR3 does, leaving the germline J gene to fill in the end. The chain employs TRBV2 and TRBJ1-1; tentatively, D is TRBD1 (5 bases). The CDR3 totals 14 residues. V was shortened by 5 bases and J by 0 bases, with 10 bases between the two germline ends. Germline values: CDR1 SNHLY, CDR2 FYNNEI. The CDR3 DNA, read in part, is TGTGCCAGCAGTAGCAGGGCACTGAACACTGAA. Amino acid sequence: CASSSRALNTE. The complete CDR3 reads CASSSRALNTEAFF.

In regard to this clone: The read falls 3 residues short of the CDR3 end, and the missing part is taken from the germline J gene. This sample also contains other DNA sequences that code for the same CDR3. The genes are TRBV7-9 and TRBJ1-5; D ambiguous. V dropped 2 bases and J dropped 4 bases, with 6 bases sitting between them. The CDR3 has 13 residues. Germline lookup yields CDR1 SEHNR and CDR2 FQNEAQ (reference sequence). The chain's CDR3 is CASSLSGNQPQHF. Incomplete CDR3 DNA: TGTGCCAGCAGCTTATCGGGGAATCAGCCC.

As for this clone: The CDR3 goes on 3 residues after the read ends, and that part is filled in from the germline J gene. The rearrangement links TRBV7-2 to TRBJ2-7, with 9 nucleotides matching TRBD1. Germline loops: CDR1 SGHTA, CDR2 FQGNSA. V lost 1 base, J lost 2 bases, and 0 bases stayed unmatched. The CDR3 spans 14 residues. CDR3 bases read: TGTGCCAGCAGCTTAGGGACAGGGGCCTACGAG. This codes for CASSLGTGAYE. The entire CDR3 reads CASSLGTGAYEQYF.

This clone was detected ten times or more. The read halts 3 residues ahead of the CDR3 end, with the missing end drawn from the germline J gene. This sample includes further DNA sequences coding for the same CDR3. V gene TRBV5-1 combines with J gene TRBJ1-2; 7 bases align to TRBD1. There are 14 residues in the CDR3. Per the germline V gene, CDR1 is SGHRS and CDR2 is YFSETQ. V shed 0 bases and J 3 bases; nucleotides not matched to a gene: 2. The CDR3 spells CASSLGDSHYGYTF. Incomplete CDR3 DNA: TGCGCCAGCAGCTTGGGGGACAGTCACTATGGC.

This clone was recorded at least ten times. The read comes to an end 3 residues before the CDR3 does, leaving the germline J gene to fill in the end. The chain recombines TRBV5-1 with TRBJ1-2, with 9 bases that match TRBD1. V shed 4 bases and J 7 bases; nucleotides not matched to a gene: 5. The CDR3 has 13 residues. Germline CDR1 reads SGHRS; CDR2 reads YFSETQ. CDR3 DNA (partial): TGCGCCAGCAGCCGGACAGGGGTTGGTGGC. It translates to CASSRTGVGG. The entire CDR3 protein is CASSRTGVGGYTF.

This clone was observed a few times. The CDR3 protein is CASSLSGTGTYEQYF. The sequenced part of the CDR3 DNA is TGCGCCAGCAGCTTATCAGGTACCGGCACCTACGAG. The chain recombines TRBV5-1 with TRBJ2-7, with unresolved D. Read coverage stops 3 residues before the CDR3 terminus; the germline J gene supplies the remainder. This CDR3 has 15 amino acids. V was cut by 2 bases and J by 2 bases, with 14 bases left in between. Germline-derived CDR1 and CDR2 are SGHRS and YFSETQ.

This clone has a handful of counts. The read ends 3 residues early relative to the CDR3; the germline J gene fills the gap. The chain links TRBV20-1 to TRBJ2-7; 8 nucleotides line up with TRBD2. The germline CDR1 and CDR2 sequences are DFQATT and SNEGSKA (reference sequence). With 1 base clipped from V and 5 bases from J, the junction kept 4 bases outside the gene matches. The CDR3 extends over 13 amino acids. CDR3 DNA (partial): TGCAGTGCTAGAGCCAGCGGGAGAAACGAG. Its translation is CSARASGRNE. The entire CDR3 protein is CSARASGRNEQYF.

This clone was detected ten times or more. The CDR3 extends 3 residues past the end of the read, so its final part is completed from the germline J gene. Other DNA sequences of this sample code for an identical CDR3. The chain carries TRBV20-1 and TRBJ2-7; 10 nucleotides line up with TRBD2. CDR3 length: 16 amino acids. Germline CDR1 reads DFQATT; CDR2 reads SNEGSKA (reference sequence). Unmatched junction bases numbered 12, after V lost 5 bases and J lost 2 bases. The covered CDR3 bases are TGCAGTGCTCTTCCTAGCGGGAGTGTGAGACCCTACGAG. Translating gives CSALPSGSVRPYE. The whole CDR3 protein reads CSALPSGSVRPYEQYF.

This clone showed up many times. The CDR3 goes on 3 residues after the read ends, and that part is filled in from the germline J gene. The chain is built from TRBV5-1 and TRBJ2-7, with TRBD2 identical over 9 bases. Germline V lookup: CDR1 SGHRS, CDR2 YFSETQ. This CDR3 has 14 residues. Trimming removed 4 bases from V and 6 bases from J; junction bases left unmatched: 8. The DNA read from the CDR3 is TGCGCCAGCAGCAAAGGGGAACTAGCGGGCGAG. Translating it yields CASSKGELAGE. The entire CDR3 protein reads CASSKGELAGEQYF.

The table lists this clone with a few counts. The sequence runs out 3 residues before the end of the CDR3; the remainder is reconstructed from the germline J gene. The chain has TRBV7-9 and TRBJ2-1, with TRBD2 matching over 7 bases. Unmatched junction bases numbered 0, after V lost 1 base and J lost 0 bases. Per the germline V gene, CDR1 is SEHNR and CDR2 is FQNEAQ (reference sequence). This CDR3 has 15 residues. Partial CDR3 DNA: TGTGCCAGCAGCTTAGGGACTAGCTCCTACAATGAG. The encoded protein is CASSLGTSSYNE. The full-length CDR3 reads as CASSLGTSSYNEQFF.

The sample holds a few counts of this clone. The read stops 3 residues short of the end of the CDR3; the missing end is completed from the germline J gene. The chain has TRBV19 and TRBJ2-6; 7 bases line up with TRBD1. This CDR3 region has 18 residues. J was trimmed by 0 bases and V by 5 bases; bases with no gene match: 10. Germline V gives CDR1 LNHDA, CDR2 SQIVND (reference sequence). CDR3 residues: CASSPHRDSTSGANVLTF. The CDR3 DNA, read in part, is TGTGCCAGTAGTCCCCACCGGGACAGTACCTCTGGGGCCAACGTC.

The part of the CDR3 DNA that was read is TGTGCCAGTAGTATAGGGGGGAGGAACAGGGTAAAAAACATT. It yields the protein CASSIGGRNRVKNI. The full CDR3 reads CASSIGGRNRVKNIQYF. The genes are TRBV19 and TRBJ2-4; D possibly matches TRBD1 or TRBD2 (6 bases each). The CDR3 end lies 3 residues beyond the end of the read and is filled in from the germline J gene. This CDR3 comprises 17 residues. Germline V gives CDR1 LNHDA, CDR2 SQIVND (reference sequence). The ends were cut back, 1 base at V and 4 bases at J, with 17 bases in the middle.

This clone appeared many times. The read terminates 3 residues before the CDR3 end, so the remaining end is supplied by the germline J gene. The gene calls are TRBV19 and TRBJ2-3, with D possibly called TRBD1 or TRBD2 (5 bases each). Germline CDR1 reads LNHDA; CDR2 reads SQIVND (reference sequence). The ends were cut back, 6 bases at V and 6 bases at J, with 16 bases in the middle. The CDR3 totals 14 residues. The CDR3 spells CASRRGGSTDTQYF. CDR3 DNA, as far as it was read: TGTGCCAGTAGGAGGGGCGGTTCCACGGATACG.

This clone was detected only a few times. The read is 3 residues too short to cover the CDR3 end, so that end is filled in from the germline J gene. The V and J genes are TRBV30 and TRBJ2-7; 8 bases align to TRBD1. V lost 5 bases to trimming and J lost 0 bases; unmatched junction nucleotides: 3. The CDR3 length is 13 residues. Germline CDR1 reads GTSNPN; CDR2 reads SVGIG (reference sequence). The CDR3 loop is CAWGRGLSYEQYF. The sequenced CDR3 bases are TGTGCCTGGGGCAGGGGGCTCTCCTACGAG.

CDR3 residues: CASSLPIAGDLTDTQYF. Incomplete CDR3 DNA: TGTGCCAGCTCGCTACCCATAGCGGGAGATTTAACAGATACG. The chain carries TRBV18 and TRBJ2-3, with TRBD2 matching 9 bases. The missing CDR3 end, 3 residues past where the read stops, is filled in from the germline J gene. Germline V CDR1 and CDR2: KGHSH, LQKENI. This CDR3 has 17 amino acids. With 6 bases clipped from V and 3 bases from J, the junction kept 13 bases outside the gene matches. Using reference TRBV18 and TRBJ2-3 for the parts outside the CDR3, the full variable domain is NAGVMQNPRHLVRRRGQEARLRCSPMKGHSHVYWYRQLPEEGLKFMVYLQKENIIDESGMPKERFSAEFPKEGPSILRIQQVVRGDSAAYFCASSLPIAGDLTDTQYFGPGTRLTVL.

Remarks on this clone: The read gets to within 3 residues of the CDR3 end, and the germline J gene fills in the rest. V gene TRBV20-1 combines with J gene TRBJ2-7; TRBD2 matches at 9 bases. The CDR3 extends over 14 amino acids. Per the germline V gene, CDR1 is DFQATT and CDR2 is SNEGSKA (reference sequence). After removal of 6 bases from V and 2 bases from J, the junction contained 8 bases not matched to a gene. The CDR3 protein is CSAPRTSVPYEQYF. The DNA read from the CDR3 is TGCAGTGCGCCCCGGACTAGCGTTCCCTACGAG.

A word on this clone: One junction end disagrees with the germline gene, perhaps due to a read error. The read ends 3 residues shy of where the CDR3 ends; the end is completed using the germline J gene. The V and J genes are TRBV7-8 and TRBJ2-7; 8 bases match TRBD1. Germline CDR1 and CDR2: SGHVS and FQNEAQ. This CDR3 has 15 residues. The sequenced CDR3 bases are TGTACCAGCAGCTTAGGGACAGGTCAATCCTACGAG. This codes for CTSSLGTGQSYE. Given in full, the CDR3 is CTSSLGTGQSYEQYF.

Many counts were recorded for this clone. The missing CDR3 end, 3 residues past where the read stops, is filled in from the germline J gene. This rearrangement joins TRBV29-1 to TRBJ2-4; D gene ambiguous. The CDR3 has 10 amino acids. Germline assignment: CDR1 SQVTM and CDR2 ANQGSEA. Trimming cost V 6 bases and J 6 bases, with 6 bases left between them. The sequenced part of the CDR3 DNA is TGCAGCGTCCTTCTAAACATT. This sequence encodes CSVLLNI. Given in full, the CDR3 is CSVLLNIQYF.

This clone has at least ten counts. The read ends 3 residues early relative to the CDR3; the germline J gene fills the gap. The chain couples TRBV29-1 to TRBJ2-5; TRBD1 aligns across 8 bases. CDR3 length equals 15 residues. Looked up from germline, CDR1 is SQVTM and CDR2 is ANQGSEA. The V segment lost 7 bases and the J segment 4 bases; nucleotides outside the gene matches: 14. The CDR3 loop reads CSADRQGTPRETQYF. The sequenced CDR3 bases are TGCAGCGCTGACCGACAGGGGACGCCGCGAGAGACC. The entire variable domain, with the rest obtained from reference TRBV29-1 and TRBJ2-5, is as follows: SAVISQKPSRDICQRGTSLTIQCQVDSQVTMMFWYRQQPGQSLTLIATANQGSEATYESGFVIDKFPISRPNLTFSTLTVSNMSPEDSSIYLCSADRQGTPRETQYFGPGTRLLVL.

At least ten counts were recorded for this clone. The CDR3 is cut off 3 residues early in the read; its end comes from the germline J gene. The chain links TRBV6-2 or TRBV6-3 to TRBJ1-4; TRBD1 agrees at 9 bases. Germline-derived CDR1 and CDR2 are MNHEY and SVGEGT. The CDR3 runs to 16 residues. Trimming removed 6 bases from V and 3 bases from J; junction bases left unmatched: 8. The CDR3 spells CASSTGQGTANEKLFF. CDR3 bases read: TGTGCCAGCAGCACCGGACAGGGGACGGCTAATGAAAAA.

This clone was picked up a small number of times. Coverage ceases 3 residues before the CDR3 finishes, and the germline J gene fills in the end. This sequence joins TRBV7-8 and TRBJ1-1; 7 bases line up with TRBD1. Losses at the gene ends were 1 base for V and 4 bases for J; bases not matched to a gene: 6. The germline CDR1 and CDR2 sequences are SGHVS and FQNEAQ. This CDR3 contains 15 residues. The sequenced part of the CDR3 DNA is TGTGCCAGCAGCTTAGAAGGACAGGCTGGCACTGAA. Translating gives CASSLEGQAGTE. The whole CDR3 reads CASSLEGQAGTEAFF.

This clone came up many times. The read terminates 3 residues ahead of where the CDR3 ends, so the germline J gene completes it. The chain carries TRBV5-1 and TRBJ2-3; no reliable D call. The CDR3 sequence is 16 residues long. Germline V gene lookup returns CDR1 SGHRS and CDR2 YFSETQ. The V gene lost 0 bases and the J gene lost 3 bases, with 14 bases spanning the gap. Incomplete CDR3 DNA: TGCGCCAGCAGCTTGGGAGCAGGATGGAGTACAGATACG. Encoded protein: CASSLGAGWSTDT. The CDR3 reads in full as CASSLGAGWSTDTQYF.

Note on this clone: Read data end 3 residues before the CDR3 end; the end is taken from the germline J gene. The chain couples TRBV2 to TRBJ2-2, with a possible D match to TRBD2 (6 bases). Deletions cut 7 bases from V and 2 bases from J, with 11 bases between. This CDR3 is built from 14 residues. Germline values: CDR1 SNHLY, CDR2 FYNNEI. The CDR3: CASTAGLNTGELFF. CDR3 DNA, as far as it was read: TGTGCCAGCACGGCGGGGCTTAACACCGGGGAG.

This clone appeared many times. The CDR3 end is not reached by the read, which stops 3 residues before it; the germline J gene fills it in. V gene TRBV29-1 combines with J gene TRBJ2-5, with 11 positions matching TRBD2. Germline V CDR1 and CDR2: SQVTM, ANQGSEA. This CDR3 is built from 13 residues. The J segment lost 5 bases and the V segment lost 5 bases, leaving 4 bases of the junction unmatched. CDR3: CSVTSGSYETQYF. The CDR3 DNA, read in part, is TGCAGCGTTACTAGCGGGAGCTATGAGACC.

This clone has a handful of counts. The CDR3 end is not reached by the read, which stops 3 residues before it; the germline J gene fills it in. The J gene is TRBJ1-3, the V gene TRBV7-8, with TRBD1 identical over 7 bases. Germline V gives CDR1 SGHVS, CDR2 FQNEAQ. The V segment lost 2 bases and the J segment 4 bases; nucleotides outside the gene matches: 8. The CDR3 loop spans 16 amino acids. CDR3 bases read: TGTGCCAGCAGCTTACGAACCGACAGGGTCGGAAACACC. It yields the protein CASSLRTDRVGNT. The entire CDR3 protein is CASSLRTDRVGNTIYF. The variable domain in full, with the rest retrieved from reference TRBV7-8 and TRBJ1-3, is GAGVSQSPRYKVAKRGQDVALRCDPISGHVSLFWYQQALGQGPEFLTYFQNEAQLDKSGLPSDRFFAERPEGSVSTLKIQRTQQEDSAVYLCASSLRTDRVGNTIYFGEGSWLTVV.